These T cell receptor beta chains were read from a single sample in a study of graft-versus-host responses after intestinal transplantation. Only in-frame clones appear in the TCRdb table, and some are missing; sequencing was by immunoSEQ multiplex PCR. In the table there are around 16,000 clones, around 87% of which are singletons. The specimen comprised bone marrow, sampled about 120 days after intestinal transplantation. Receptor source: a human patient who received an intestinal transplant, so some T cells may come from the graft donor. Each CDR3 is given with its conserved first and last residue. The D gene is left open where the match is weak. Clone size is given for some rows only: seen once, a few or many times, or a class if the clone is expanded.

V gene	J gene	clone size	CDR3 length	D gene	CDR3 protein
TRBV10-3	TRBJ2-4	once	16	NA	CAISDKMPIAKNIQYF
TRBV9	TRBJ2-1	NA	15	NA	CASSVGGWSLNEQFF
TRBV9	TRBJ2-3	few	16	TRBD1	CASSVVGQGVSDTQYF
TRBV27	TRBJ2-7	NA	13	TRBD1	CASSSTGGATQYF
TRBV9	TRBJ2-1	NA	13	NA	CASSMRRVDEQFF
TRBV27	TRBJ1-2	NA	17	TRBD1	CASSWGGQGGLSYGYTF
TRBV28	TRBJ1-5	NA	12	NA	CASRGGAQPQHF
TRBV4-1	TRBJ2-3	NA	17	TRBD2	CASSQVPSGGSTDTQYF
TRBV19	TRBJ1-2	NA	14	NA	CASKSLEGNYGYTF
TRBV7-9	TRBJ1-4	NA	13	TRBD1	CASRRGGDEKLFF
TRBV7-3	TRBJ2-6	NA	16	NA	CASSLMGNSGANVLTF
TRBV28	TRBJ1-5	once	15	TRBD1	CASRPGQGAGQPQHF
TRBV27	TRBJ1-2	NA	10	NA	CASSDYGYTF
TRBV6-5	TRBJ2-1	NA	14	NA	CASSYSMGGNREFF
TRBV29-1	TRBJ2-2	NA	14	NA	CSVEAGPNTGELFF
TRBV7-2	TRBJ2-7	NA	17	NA	CASSLDSPPGPRNEQYF
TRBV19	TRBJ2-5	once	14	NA	CASSERLVSKTQYF
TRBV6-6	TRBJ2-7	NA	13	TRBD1	CASSPGQLYEQYF
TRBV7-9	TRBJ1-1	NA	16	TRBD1	CASSLTGAGLNTEAFF
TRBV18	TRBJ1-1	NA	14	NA	CASSVGGGNTEAFF
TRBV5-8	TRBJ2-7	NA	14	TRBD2	CASSPLAGSYEQYF
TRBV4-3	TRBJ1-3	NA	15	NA	CASSQRWESGNTIYF
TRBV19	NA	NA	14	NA	CASSPHTASYEQYF
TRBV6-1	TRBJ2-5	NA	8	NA	CAEETQYF
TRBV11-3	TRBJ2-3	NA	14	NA	CASSLGGGIDTQYF
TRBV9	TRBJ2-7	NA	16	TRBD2	CASSVNIAGSSWEQYF
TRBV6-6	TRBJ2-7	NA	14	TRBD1	CASSYSGQGYEQYF
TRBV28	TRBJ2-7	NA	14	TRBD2	CASRRLAGPYEQYF
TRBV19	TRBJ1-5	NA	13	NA	CASSIKDNQPQHF
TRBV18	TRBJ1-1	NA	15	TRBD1	CASSPPGTGRTEAFF
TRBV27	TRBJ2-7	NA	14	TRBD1	CASSRGTGHYEQYF
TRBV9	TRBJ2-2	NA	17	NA	CASSVTAVGTNTGELFF
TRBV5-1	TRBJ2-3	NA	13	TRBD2	CASSWSGADTQYF
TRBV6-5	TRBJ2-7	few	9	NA	CASTYEQYF